The source of this T cell receptor beta chain is a study of blood T cell repertoires in COVID-19. Study in general: Samples representing acute and convalescent COVID-19 were sourced from the United States, Italy and Spain. The analysed material was cDNA or gDNA that came from T cells, B-cell-depleted T cells, or PBMCs.

Per the original data handling: Amplification with reference gene primers provided the estimates of nucleated cell counts. Method: immunoSEQ multiplex PCR; TCRdb's copy keeps in-frame clones and lacks some. The D gene and trimming were derived from the DNA, and the V and J assignments and clone size from that table. The profile shows about 50,000 clones, 65% to 90% of them singletons. Deletions cut 2 bases from V and 2 bases from J, with 6 bases between. The CDR3 sequence is 14 residues long. Germline lookup yields CDR1 SEHNR and CDR2 FQNEAQ (reference sequence). V and J are TRBV7-9 and TRBJ1-4, with D perhaps TRBD1 (6 bases). The source of this sequence is a human donor in a cohort sampled during active COVID-19. The specimen was peripheral blood. Here the CDR3 reads CASSLQGTNEKLFF. CDR3 DNA: TGTGCCAGCAGCTTACAGGGGACTAATGAAAAACTGTTTTTT.